The 2 T cell receptor beta chains listed next were all sequenced from one sample in a study of T cell responses to AZD1222 COVID-19 vaccine. Only in-frame clones appear in the TCRdb table, and some are missing; sequencing was by immunoSEQ multiplex PCR. The sample lists 200,000 or so clones; 70% to 90% were seen once. Source: peripheral blood, taken on day 0 of AZD1222 vaccination. All receptors come from an adult in good health.

This clone was counted at least ten times. This rearrangement joins TRBV19 to TRBJ1-2, with no clear D. CDR1 is LNHDA, CDR2 SQIVND, per germline (reference sequence). Trimming cost V 6 bases and J 1 base, with 9 bases left between them. The CDR3 spans 13 residues. DNA for the CDR3: TGTGCCAGTAGCGGACGGATTAACTATGGCTACACCTTC. Protein: CASSGRINYGYTF.

The chain joins TRBV4-2 to TRBJ2-7; D gene uncertain. The CDR3 extends over 15 amino acids. Germline CDR1 is LGHNA and CDR2 is YNFKEQ. V was trimmed by 0 bases and J by 1 base, leaving 10 bases between them. The CDR3 loop reads CASSQEWSISYEQYF. For the CDR3, the DNA is TGTGCCAGCAGCCAAGAGTGGTCCATTTCCTACGAGCAGTACTTC.